This T cell receptor beta chain was captured in a study of control samples from healthy donors and cancer patients. The CDR3 spans 16 residues. V lost 7 bases and J lost 4; bases outside the gene matches: 5. The germline gives CDR1 SGDLS, CDR2 YYNGEE. TCRdb's copy holds only in-frame clones and misses some; the assay was immunoSEQ multiplex PCR. The table shows around 130,000 clones, with 87% occurring only once. The genes are TRBV9 and TRBJ2-2; 15 bases are shared with TRBD2. The receptor was derived from a man aged 25-45 years in good health. Sequenced input: blood. CDR3 sequence reads: CASGLAGGQGTGELFF. CDR3 sequence (DNA): TGTGCCAGCGGACTAGCGGGGGGGCAGGGCACCGGGGAGCTGTTTTTT.